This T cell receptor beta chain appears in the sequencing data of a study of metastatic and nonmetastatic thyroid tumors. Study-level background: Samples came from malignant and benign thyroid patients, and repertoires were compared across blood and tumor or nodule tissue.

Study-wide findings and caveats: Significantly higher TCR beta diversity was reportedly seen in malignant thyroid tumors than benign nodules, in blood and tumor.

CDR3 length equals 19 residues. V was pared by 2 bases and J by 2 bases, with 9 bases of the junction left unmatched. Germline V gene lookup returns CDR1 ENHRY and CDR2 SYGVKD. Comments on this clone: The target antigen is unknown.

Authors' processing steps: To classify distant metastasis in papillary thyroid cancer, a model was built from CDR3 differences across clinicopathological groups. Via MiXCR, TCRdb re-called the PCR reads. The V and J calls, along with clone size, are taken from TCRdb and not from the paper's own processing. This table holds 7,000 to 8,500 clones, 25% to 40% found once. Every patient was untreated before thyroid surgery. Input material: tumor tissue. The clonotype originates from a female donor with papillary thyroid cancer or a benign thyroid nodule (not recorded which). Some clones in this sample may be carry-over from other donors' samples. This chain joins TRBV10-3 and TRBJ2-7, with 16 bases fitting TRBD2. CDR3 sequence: CAISEPGTSGRADAYEQYF. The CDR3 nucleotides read TGTGCCATCAGTGAGCCCGGGACTAGCGGGAGGGCCGACGCCTACGAGCAGTACTTC.